Following are 28 T cell receptor beta chains from one sample sequenced in a study of graft-versus-host responses after intestinal transplantation. The protocol was immunoSEQ multiplex PCR, while the TCRdb copy is restricted to in-frame clones and leaves out a portion. The sample lists 85,000 to 100,000 clones; roughly 90% were seen once. No antigen is known for these receptors. This material consisted of unstimulated CD4+ T cells sorted from spleen or lymph node cells, taken before intestinal transplant. The source is a human donor who received an intestinal transplant.

The chain carries TRBV19 and TRBJ2-2; possible D gene TRBD1, 6 bases. Trimming pared 3 bases from V and 2 bases from J, leaving 10 bases between. The CDR3 loop spans 15 amino acids. The germline CDR1 and CDR2 sequences are LNHDA and SQIVND (reference sequence). CDR3 sequence reads: CASSITGTNTGELFF. CDR3 bases: TGTGCCAGTAGTATTACGGGGACAAACACCGGGGAGCTGTTTTTT. Variable domain in full (rest from reference TRBV19 and TRBJ2-2): DGGITQSPKYLFRKEGQNVTLSCEQNLNHDAMYWYRQDPGQGLRLIYYSQIVNDFQKGDIAEGYSVSREKKESFPLTVTSAQKNPTAFYLCASSITGTNTGELFFGEGSRLTVL.

The CDR3 coding sequence is TGTGCCAGCAGCCCCCGACTAGCGGGGGGGTCTACCTCCTACAATGAGCAGTTCTTC. Its translation is CASSPRLAGGSTSYNEQFF. V is TRBV13 and J is TRBJ2-1, with TRBD2 matching over 14 bases. The CDR3 has 19 amino acids. Germline V gene data show CDR1 as PRHDT and CDR2 as FYEKMQ (reference sequence). The V segment lost 5 bases and the J segment 0 bases; nucleotides outside the gene matches: 9.

The chain recombines TRBV27 with TRBJ2-7; TRBD2 is a possible D gene (5 bases). Trimming took 2 bases from V and 3 from J, leaving 14 bases between them. The CDR3 is 15 residues long. Germline CDR1 MNHEY, CDR2 SMNVEV (reference sequence). Written as DNA, the CDR3 is TGTGCCAGCAGTTTAAAAGACGGCGGGCTCTACGAGCAGTACTTC. It codes for CASSLKDGGLYEQYF.

This clone was observed a few times. Its ends do not fully match the called genes, so a read error is possible. The gene calls are TRBV11-2 and TRBJ1-4; D remains ambiguous. Germline values: CDR1 SGHAT, CDR2 FQNNGV. This CDR3 contains 11 residues. CDR3 nucleotide sequence: TGTGCCAGCAGCCCCGATTCCTCCCCGGTGTTT. Amino acid sequence: CASSPDSSPVF.

The chain couples TRBV6-5 to TRBJ1-2, with a tentative D call TRBD1 (5 bases). CDR1 and CDR2 from the germline V gene are MNHEY and SVGAGI. V lost 5 bases and J 3 bases, leaving 16 bases between the germline ends. The CDR3 spans 15 residues. Here the CDR3 reads CASSPRGGFDYGYTF. The CDR3 DNA reads TGTGCCAGCAGTCCCCGGGGGGGGTTCGACTATGGCTACACCTTC.

The V gene is TRBV7-9, the J gene TRBJ1-2, with D hard to call. CDR1 and CDR2 from the germline V gene are SEHNR and FQNEAQ (reference sequence). Trimming removed 5 bases from V and 6 bases from J, with 13 bases in between. CDR3 length equals 13 residues. CDR3 nucleotides: TGTGCCAGCAGCCCCGCATACTCTGATGGCTACACCTTC. Its translation: CASSPAYSDGYTF.

As for this clone: Relative to the germline gene, one junction end is altered; a read error may explain this. This rearrangement joins TRBV15 to TRBJ2-7; 7 bases align to TRBD1. The CDR3 has 12 residues. CDR1 is LNHNV, CDR2 YYDKDF, per germline (reference sequence). In DNA, the CDR3 is TGTGCCACCAGCAGTACACAGGGGCTGTCAACATTC. It is translated as CATSSTQGLSTF.

The chain recombines TRBV15 with TRBJ2-7; 8 bases map to TRBD2. Per the germline V gene, CDR1 is LNHNV and CDR2 is YYDKDF (reference sequence). V shed 0 bases and J 6 bases; nucleotides not matched to a gene: 10. This CDR3 contains 16 residues. CDR3 protein: CATSRDVLGRGGEQYF. The CDR3 region has the DNA TGTGCCACCAGCAGAGATGTCTTAGGACGGGGGGGCGAGCAGTACTTC.

This clone was seen a few times. The V and J genes are TRBV5-6 and TRBJ1-3; no reliable D call. The CDR3 covers 15 residues. Germline CDR1 reads SGHDT; CDR2 reads YYEEEE. V dropped 2 bases and J dropped 2 bases, with 11 bases sitting between them. The CDR3 is CASSFLTEPGNTIYF. The CDR3, as DNA: TGTGCCAGCAGCTTCCTCACAGAACCTGGAAACACCATATATTTT.

This chain joins TRBV27 and TRBJ2-1, with 14 nucleotides matching TRBD2. This CDR3 spans 17 amino acids. The trim removed 1 base at V and 6 bases at J, leaving 5 bases unmatched. Germline CDR1 is MNHEY and CDR2 is SMNVEV (reference sequence). The CDR3, as DNA: TGTGCCAGCAGTTTATGGGCCGGGACTAGCGGGGGCAATGAGCAGTTCTTC. This sequence encodes CASSLWAGTSGGNEQFF.

This chain links TRBV11-2 with TRBJ1-1; perhaps TRBD1 as D (6 bases). The germline V and J ends were trimmed by 4 bases and 5 bases, with 14 bases remaining between them. This CDR3 has 14 residues. From germline, CDR1 is SGHAT and CDR2 FQNNGV. This chain's CDR3 is CASSSRGGWTEAFF. The CDR3 DNA follows: TGTGCCAGCAGCTCCAGAGGGGGATGGACTGAAGCTTTCTTT.

The CDR3 bases are TGTGCCAGCAGCTCGACAGTTGCCTACGAGCAGTACTTC. This gives the protein CASSSTVAYEQYF. This rearrangement joins TRBV5-4 to TRBJ2-7, with a tentative D call TRBD1 (5 bases). V was cut by 3 bases and J by 2 bases, with 9 bases left in between. Germline values: CDR1 SGHNT, CDR2 YYREEE (reference sequence). The CDR3 contains 13 residues.

This chain connects TRBV9 to TRBJ1-3, with D perhaps matching TRBD1 (6 bases). The germline V gene encodes CDR1 SGDLS and CDR2 YYNGEE. Trimming stripped 3 bases from V and 0 bases from J, with 10 bases between. The CDR3 contains 15 residues. Here the CDR3 DNA reads TGTGCCAGCAGCGAATGGACAGACTCTGGAAACACCATATATTTT. Amino acid sequence: CASSEWTDSGNTIYF.

The rearrangement joins TRBV10-3 to TRBJ1-2; D unresolved. Germline CDR1 is ENHRY and CDR2 is SYGVKD. CDR3 length: 11 amino acids. Trimming stripped 3 bases from V and 5 bases from J, with 4 bases between. The CDR3 sequence: CAISDPYGYTF. In DNA form, the CDR3 reads TGTGCCATCAGTGACCCTTATGGCTACACCTTC.

The sample holds a few counts of this clone. V and J are TRBV6-6 and TRBJ1-2, with 7 positions matching TRBD1. CDR3 length: 14 residues. From germline, CDR1 is MNHNY and CDR2 SVGAGI (reference sequence). J lost 2 bases, V lost 6 bases, and 6 bases had no gene match. The CDR3 DNA is TGTGCCAGCAGCCCCAGGGGGATAAACTATGGCTACACCTTC. Protein: CASSPRGINYGYTF.

The chain has TRBV10-1 and TRBJ1-3, with no clear D. CDR1 and CDR2 from the germline V gene are WNHNN and SYGVQD (reference sequence). The CDR3 totals 13 residues. The V end lost 5 bases, the J end lost 2 bases, and 7 bases lay between the germline ends. CDR3 DNA: TGCGCCAGCAGTCCGGGAACTGGAAACACCATATATTTT. It codes for CASSPGTGNTIYF.

This rearrangement joins TRBV19 to TRBJ1-1; possible D gene TRBD1, 5 bases. The CDR3 contains 15 residues. The ends were cut back, 4 bases at V and 3 bases at J, with 15 bases in the middle. CDR1 is LNHDA, CDR2 SQIVND, per germline (reference sequence). CDR3 loop: CASSTQGPVYTEAFF. CDR3 coding DNA: TGTGCCAGTAGTACCCAGGGCCCAGTGTACACTGAAGCTTTCTTT.

The V gene is TRBV5-6, the J gene TRBJ1-4; 7 bases fit TRBD1. This CDR3 spans 14 amino acids. Germline CDR1 is SGHDT and CDR2 is YYEEEE. Trimming cost V 3 bases and J 8 bases; bases outside gene matches: 7. CDR3 DNA: TGTGCCAGCAGCTGGCAGGGGGATTGGGAAAAACTGTTTTTT. Its protein is CASSWQGDWEKLFF.

This chain connects TRBV2 to TRBJ1-6, with TRBD1 as a possible D gene (5 bases). CDR1 SNHLY and CDR2 FYNNEI come from the germline V gene. This CDR3 comprises 12 residues. Trimming shortened V by 4 bases and J by 12 bases, and 10 bases separated the two germline ends. The CDR3 DNA follows: TGTGCCAGCAGTGTGGTCGGGGGACCCCTCCACTTT. Its protein is CASSVVGGPLHF.

V usage is TRBV4-1 and J usage is TRBJ2-2, with TRBD1 matching over 8 bases. The germline V gene has CDR1 MGHRA and CDR2 YSYEKL. The CDR3 consists of 16 residues. J lost 2 bases, V lost 5 bases, and 7 bases had no gene match. The CDR3 DNA reads TGCGCCAGCAGCTATGCTACAGGGGGAAACACCGGGGAGCTGTTTTTT. Protein sequence: CASSYATGGNTGELFF.

A remark on this clone: Other DNA sequences of this sample code for an identical CDR3. This chain links TRBV20-1 with TRBJ2-5, with TRBD1 matching over 7 bases. V trimming: 6 bases; J trimming: 4 bases; junction bases outside the gene matches: 2. From germline, CDR1 is DFQATT and CDR2 SNEGSKA (reference sequence). This CDR3 is built from 11 residues. In DNA form, the CDR3 reads TGCAGTGCGAGGACAGGAGAGACCCAGTACTTC. It specifies CSARTGETQYF.

This clone has only one observation. This chain joins TRBV12-5 and TRBJ2-3; 7 positions match TRBD2. Germline trimming cut 6 bases from V and 1 base from J; bases unmatched to any gene: 4. The CDR3 has 14 residues. The V gene's germline CDR1 is LGHNT and CDR2 FRNRAP. CDR3 protein: CASGYSGGTDTQYF. The DNA of the CDR3 is TGTGCTAGTGGGTACAGCGGGGGCACAGATACGCAGTATTTT. Full variable domain (missing parts from reference TRBV12-5 and TRBJ2-3): DARVTQTPRHKVTEMGQEVTMRCQPILGHNTVFWYRQTMMQGLELLAYFRNRAPLDDSGMPKDRFSAEMPDATLATLKIQPSEPRDSAVYFCASGYSGGTDTQYFGPGTRLTVL.

The chain uses TRBV7-2 and TRBJ2-2, with 9 bases fitting TRBD2. V was clipped by 2 bases and J by 7 bases; unmatched bases: 11. The CDR3 has 17 residues. Looked up from germline, CDR1 is SGHTA and CDR2 is FQGNSA. CDR3 amino acids: CASSLSIAAGGVGELFF. The CDR3 nucleotides are TGTGCCAGCAGCTTATCAATCGCAGCGGGGGGTGTCGGGGAGCTGTTTTTT.

The J gene is TRBJ1-2, the V gene TRBV5-4, with TRBD1 as a possible D gene (6 bases). The CDR3 covers 14 residues. Per the germline V gene, CDR1 is SGHNT and CDR2 is YYREEE (reference sequence). V was cut by 3 bases and J by 2 bases, with 11 bases left in between. The CDR3 spells CASSSGQSNYGYTF. The CDR3 DNA sequence: TGTGCCAGCAGCTCCGGACAGAGCAACTATGGCTACACCTTC.

The genes are TRBV10-3 and TRBJ1-6, with 9 nucleotides matching TRBD1. CDR3 length: 16 amino acids. V lost 4 bases to trimming and J lost 9 bases; unmatched junction nucleotides: 10. The V gene's germline CDR1 is ENHRY and CDR2 SYGVKD. In DNA, the CDR3 is TGTGCCATCAGTGCGGGAACGACAGGGGGAGGTTCACCCCTCCACTTT. It specifies CAISAGTTGGGSPLHF.

The chain is built from TRBV18 and TRBJ1-6; no reliable D call. Germline CDR1 reads KGHSH; CDR2 reads LQKENI. The CDR3 totals 16 residues. With 4 bases removed from V and 5 bases from J, the gap between germline ends came to 15 bases. CDR3 nucleotide sequence: TGTGCCAGCTCACAGGCCAGAGGAACTAATAATTCACCCCTCCACTTT. Translating it yields CASSQARGTNNSPLHF.

The sample holds one count of this clone. The chain uses TRBV11-2 and TRBJ1-3, with D possibly matching TRBD1 (6 bases). The germline gives CDR1 SGHAT, CDR2 FQNNGV. The CDR3 contains 14 residues. Trimming pared 5 bases from V and 0 bases from J, leaving 8 bases between. This CDR3 reads CASSAGASGNTIYF. In DNA form, the CDR3 reads TGTGCCAGCAGCGCAGGGGCCTCTGGAAACACCATATATTTT.

The rearrangement uses TRBV10-1 and TRBJ2-3; TRBD2 aligns across 9 bases. With 2 bases clipped from V and 8 bases from J, the junction kept 14 bases outside the gene matches. Germline V gene data show CDR1 as WNHNN and CDR2 as SYGVQD (reference sequence). The CDR3 totals 17 residues. The chain's CDR3 is CASSEPGGSGGVGTQYF. CDR3 nucleotide sequence: TGCGCCAGCAGTGAGCCGGGTGGTAGCGGGGGTGTGGGTACGCAGTATTTT.